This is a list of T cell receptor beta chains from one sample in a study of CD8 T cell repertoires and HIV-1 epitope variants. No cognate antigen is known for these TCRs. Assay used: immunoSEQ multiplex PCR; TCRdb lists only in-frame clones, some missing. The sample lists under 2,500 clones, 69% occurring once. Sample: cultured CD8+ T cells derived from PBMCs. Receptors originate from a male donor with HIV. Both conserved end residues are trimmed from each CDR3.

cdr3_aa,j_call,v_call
ASSDFGEQY,TRBJ2-7,TRBV10-1
ASSSAGVLDTEAF,TRBJ1-1,TRBV6-5
TSSNSLNTEAF,TRBJ1-1,TRBV1
ASSISGGRYNEQF,TRBJ2-1,TRBV19
ASSEVLPGSSYNNEQF,TRBJ2-1,TRBV2
ASSPTGHQPQH,TRBJ1-5,TRBV5-1
ASSGTGATETQY,TRBJ2-5,TRBV19
ASSPGQGYNEQF,TRBJ2-1,TRBV10-1
ASSQDLDRLYGYT,TRBJ1-2,TRBV4-3
ASSLAGQGYEQY,TRBJ2-7,TRBV5-8
ASSYYRGDNEQF,TRBJ2-1,TRBV6-5
AWADVQGYGYT,TRBJ1-2,TRBV30
ATSTAGANNEQF,TRBJ2-1,TRBV27
ASSQDLWDNPTYNEQF,TRBJ2-1,TRBV14
ASSLGAQETQY,TRBJ2-5,TRBV5-6
ASSQVVGDEKLF,TRBJ1-4,TRBV4-1
ASSLSRSSGNTIY,TRBJ1-3,TRBV27
ASSWQSTRGLYEQY,TRBJ2-7,TRBV5-6